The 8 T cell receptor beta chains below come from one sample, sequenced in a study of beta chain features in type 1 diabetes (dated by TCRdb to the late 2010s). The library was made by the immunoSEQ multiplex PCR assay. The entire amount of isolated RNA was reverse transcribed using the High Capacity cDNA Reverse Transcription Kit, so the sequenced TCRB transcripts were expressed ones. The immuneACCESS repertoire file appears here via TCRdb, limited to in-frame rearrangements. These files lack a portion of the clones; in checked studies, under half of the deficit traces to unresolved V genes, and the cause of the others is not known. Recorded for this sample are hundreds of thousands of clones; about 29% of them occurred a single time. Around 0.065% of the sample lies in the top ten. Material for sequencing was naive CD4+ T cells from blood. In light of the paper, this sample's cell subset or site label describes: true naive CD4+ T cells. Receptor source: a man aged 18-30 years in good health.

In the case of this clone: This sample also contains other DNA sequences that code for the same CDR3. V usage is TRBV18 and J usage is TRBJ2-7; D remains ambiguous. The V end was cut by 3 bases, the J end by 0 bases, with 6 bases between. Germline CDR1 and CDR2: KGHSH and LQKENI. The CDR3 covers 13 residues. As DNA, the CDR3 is TGTGCCAGCTCACCCGGGTCCTCCTACGAGCAGTACTTC. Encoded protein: CASSPGSSYEQYF.

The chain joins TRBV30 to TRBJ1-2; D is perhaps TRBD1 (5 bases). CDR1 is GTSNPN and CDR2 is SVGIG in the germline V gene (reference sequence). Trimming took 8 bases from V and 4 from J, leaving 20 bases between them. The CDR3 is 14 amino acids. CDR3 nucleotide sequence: TGTGCCCGTGAGACAGACCGAGCGGGCTATGGCTACACCTTC. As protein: CARETDRAGYGYTF.

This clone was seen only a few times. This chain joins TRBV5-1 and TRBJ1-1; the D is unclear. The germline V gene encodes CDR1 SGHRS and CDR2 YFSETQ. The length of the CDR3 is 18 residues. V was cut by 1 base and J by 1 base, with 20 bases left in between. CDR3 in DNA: TGCGCCAGCAGCTTGTTTGGGGTAGTAGGAACGGAGAACACTGAAGCTTTCTTT. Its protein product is CASSLFGVVGTENTEAFF. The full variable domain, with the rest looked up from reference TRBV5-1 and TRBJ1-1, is KAGVTQTPRYLIKTRGQQVTLSCSPISGHRSVSWYQQTPGQGLQFLFEYFSETQRNKGNFPGRFSGRQFSNSRSEMNVSTLELGDSALYLCASSLFGVVGTENTEAFFGQGTRLTVV.

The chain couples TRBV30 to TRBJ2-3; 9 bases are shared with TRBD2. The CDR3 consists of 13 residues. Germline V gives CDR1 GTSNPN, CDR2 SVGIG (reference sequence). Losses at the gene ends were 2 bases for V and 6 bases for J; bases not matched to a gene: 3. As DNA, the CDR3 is TGTGCCTGGAGTCCCGGACTAGCGGATACGCAGTATTTT. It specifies CAWSPGLADTQYF. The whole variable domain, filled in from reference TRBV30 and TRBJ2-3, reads SQTIHQWPATLVQPVGSPLSLECTVEGTSNPNLYWYRQAAGRGLQLLFYSVGIGQISSEVPQNLSASRPQDRQFILSSKKLLLSDSGFYLCAWSPGLADTQYFGPGTRLTVL.

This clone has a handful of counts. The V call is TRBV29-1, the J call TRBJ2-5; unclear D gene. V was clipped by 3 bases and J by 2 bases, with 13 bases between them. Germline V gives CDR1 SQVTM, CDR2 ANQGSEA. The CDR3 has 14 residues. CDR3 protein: CSVDIRADQETQYF. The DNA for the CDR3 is TGCAGCGTTGATATAAGAGCAGATCAAGAGACCCAGTACTTC.

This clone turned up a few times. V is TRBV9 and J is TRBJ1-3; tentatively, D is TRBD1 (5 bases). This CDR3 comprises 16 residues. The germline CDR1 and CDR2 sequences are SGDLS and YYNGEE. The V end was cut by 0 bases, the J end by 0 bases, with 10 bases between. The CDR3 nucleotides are TGTGCCAGCAGCGTAGCTGACAGTCTCTCTGGAAACACCATATATTTT. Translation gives CASSVADSLSGNTIYF.

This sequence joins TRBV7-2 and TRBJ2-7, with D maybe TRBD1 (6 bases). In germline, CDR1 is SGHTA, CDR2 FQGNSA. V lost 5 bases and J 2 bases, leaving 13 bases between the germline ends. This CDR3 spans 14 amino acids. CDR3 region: CASSQDRDTYEQYF. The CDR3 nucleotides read TGTGCCAGCAGCCAGGACAGAGATACCTACGAGCAGTACTTC.

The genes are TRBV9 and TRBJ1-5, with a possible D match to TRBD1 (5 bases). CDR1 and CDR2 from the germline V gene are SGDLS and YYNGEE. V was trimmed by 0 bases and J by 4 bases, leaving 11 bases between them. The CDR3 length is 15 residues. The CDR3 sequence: CASSVDVTANQPQHF. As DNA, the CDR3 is TGTGCCAGCAGCGTAGACGTGACAGCGAATCAGCCCCAGCATTTT.